The T cell receptor (beta chain) described here comes from a study of blood T cell dynamics during melanoma immunotherapy. The method was immunoSEQ multiplex PCR; TCRdb's version includes in-frame clones alone and lacks a portion of them. The sample has 350 to 500 clones; roughly 82% are singletons. Specified time point: week 3, after first cycle of checkpoint inhibitor. Samples come from before therapy and from week 3 after the first blockade cycle. Patients had no prior systemic cancer treatment, immunosuppressants or other active cancers. The CDR3 has 16 amino acids. V gave up 4 bases and J gave up 1 base; unmatched junction bases: 9. The germline V gene has CDR1 SGHVS and CDR2 FQNEAQ.

The chain carries TRBV7-8 and TRBJ2-7; 8 nucleotides line up with TRBD1. This specimen consisted of cell-free DNA from blood, obtained from a patient treated with checkpoint blockade. The receptor was derived from a human donor with melanoma. In DNA form, the CDR3 reads TGTGCCAGCAGCTCCCTCATCGGGACAGGTTCCTACGAGCAGTACTTC. Its protein is CASSSLIGTGSYEQYF.